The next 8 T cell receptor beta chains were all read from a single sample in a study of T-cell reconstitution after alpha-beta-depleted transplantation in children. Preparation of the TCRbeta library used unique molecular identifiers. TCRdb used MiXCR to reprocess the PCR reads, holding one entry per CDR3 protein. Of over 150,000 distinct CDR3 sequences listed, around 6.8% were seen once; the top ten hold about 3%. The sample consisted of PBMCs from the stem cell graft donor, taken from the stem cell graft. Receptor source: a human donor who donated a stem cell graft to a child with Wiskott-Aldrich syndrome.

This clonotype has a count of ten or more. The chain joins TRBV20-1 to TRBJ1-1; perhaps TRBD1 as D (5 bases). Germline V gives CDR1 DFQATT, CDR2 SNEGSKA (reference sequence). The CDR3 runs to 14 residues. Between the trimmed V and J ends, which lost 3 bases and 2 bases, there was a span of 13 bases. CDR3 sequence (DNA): TGCAGTGCTAGTACCGGGGGATATAACACTGAAGCTTTCTTT. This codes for CSASTGGYNTEAFF.

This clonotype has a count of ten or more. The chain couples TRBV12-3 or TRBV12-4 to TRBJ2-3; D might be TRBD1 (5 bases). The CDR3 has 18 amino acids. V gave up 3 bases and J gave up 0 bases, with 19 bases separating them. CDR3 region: CASSFPLQDPLSTDTQYF. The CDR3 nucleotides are TGTGCCAGCAGTTTTCCCCTACAGGACCCCCTTAGCACAGATACGCAGTATTTT.

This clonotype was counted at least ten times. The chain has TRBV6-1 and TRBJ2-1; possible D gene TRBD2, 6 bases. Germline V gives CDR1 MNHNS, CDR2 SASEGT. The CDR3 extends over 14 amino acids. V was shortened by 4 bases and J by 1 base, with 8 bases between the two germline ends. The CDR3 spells CASSGGLSYNEQFF. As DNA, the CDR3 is TGTGCCAGCAGTGGGGGACTTTCCTACAATGAGCAGTTCTTC.

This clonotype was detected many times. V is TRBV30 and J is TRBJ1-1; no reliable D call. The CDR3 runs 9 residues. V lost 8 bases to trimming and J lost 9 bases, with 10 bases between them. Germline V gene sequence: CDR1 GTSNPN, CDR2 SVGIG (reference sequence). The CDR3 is CAGYGKAFF. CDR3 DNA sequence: TGTGCCGGGTACGGTAAAGCTTTCTTT.

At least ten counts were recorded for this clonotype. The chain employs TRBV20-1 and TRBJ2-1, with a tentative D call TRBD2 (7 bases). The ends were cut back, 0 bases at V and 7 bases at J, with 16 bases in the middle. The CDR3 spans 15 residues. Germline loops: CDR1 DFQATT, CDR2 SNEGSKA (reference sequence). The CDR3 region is CSARDRGGAGNEQFF. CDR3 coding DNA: TGCAGTGCTAGAGATCGAGGGGGGGCCGGTAATGAGCAGTTCTTC.

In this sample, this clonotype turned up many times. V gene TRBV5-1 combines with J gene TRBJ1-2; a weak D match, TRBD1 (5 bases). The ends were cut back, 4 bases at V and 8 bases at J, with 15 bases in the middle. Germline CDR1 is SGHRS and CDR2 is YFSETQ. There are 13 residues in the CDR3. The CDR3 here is CASSLGTYEGYTF. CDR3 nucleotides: TGCGCCAGCAGCCTGGGGACCTACGAGGGCTACACCTTC.

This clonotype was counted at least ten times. The CDR3 sequence: CASRTGQRTGELFF. As DNA, the CDR3 is TGTGCCAGCAGAACGGGACAGCGCACCGGGGAGCTGTTTTTT. V and J are TRBV28 and TRBJ2-2, with 7 bases fitting TRBD1. Germline assignment: CDR1 MDHEN and CDR2 SYDVKM. V trimming: 6 bases; J trimming: 4 bases; junction bases outside the gene matches: 5. The CDR3 spans 14 residues. Variable domain in full (rest from reference TRBV28 and TRBJ2-2): DVKVTQSSRYLVKRTGEKVFLECVQDMDHENMFWYRQDPGLGLRLIYFSYDVKMKEKGDIPEGYSVSREKKERFSLILESASTNQTSMYLCASRTGQRTGELFFGEGSRLTVL.

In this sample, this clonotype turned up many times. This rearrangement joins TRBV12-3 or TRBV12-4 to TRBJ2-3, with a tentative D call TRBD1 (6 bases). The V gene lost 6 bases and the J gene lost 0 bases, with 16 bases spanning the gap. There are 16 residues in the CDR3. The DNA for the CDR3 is TGTGCCAGCAGAAACCCGGACAGAGTAAGCACAGATACGCAGTATTTT. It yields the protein CASRNPDRVSTDTQYF.